Following are 32 T cell receptor beta chains from one sample sequenced in a study of cytomegalovirus exposure and HLA in healthy donors (dated by TCRdb to 2016 to 2017). Library generation was performed with the immunoSEQ multiplex PCR assay. For the multiplex PCR, a mixture combining 60 forward primers for TCR Vbeta segments and 13 reverse primers for TCR Jbeta segments was used. Here the immuneACCESS table is served through TCRdb, limited to in-frame sequences with V and J called. Missing clones are a known gap in these copies; in checked studies unresolved V genes cover under half, and the rest lacks a known reason. The sample's own table lists about 79,000 clones. The biggest ten clones account for approximately 4.2% of the sample. The sequenced sample consisted of PBMCs. These receptors were collected from a young man in good health and CMV-seronegative.

V and J are TRBV5-4 and TRBJ2-3, with 12 nucleotides matching TRBD2. From germline, CDR1 is SGHNT and CDR2 YYREEE (reference sequence). V was pared by 4 bases and J by 8 bases, with 11 bases of the junction left unmatched. The CDR3 spans 16 residues. The CDR3 protein is CASSLGLAGPQGTQYF. The CDR3 nucleotides read TGTGCCAGCAGCCTCGGACTAGCGGGGCCTCAGGGTACGCAGTATTTT.

This sequence joins TRBV7-9 and TRBJ1-5; 8 nucleotides line up with TRBD1. This CDR3 spans 17 amino acids. V lost 5 bases, J lost 2 bases, and 11 bases stayed unmatched. Looked up from germline, CDR1 is SEHNR and CDR2 is FQNEAQ (reference sequence). The CDR3 sequence is CASSAFGVQGGNQPQHF. In DNA form, the CDR3 reads TGTGCCAGCAGCGCCTTTGGGGTACAGGGGGGCAATCAGCCCCAGCATTTT.

The V gene is TRBV18, the J gene TRBJ1-4; unclear D gene. This CDR3 contains 15 residues. Trimming shortened V by 4 bases and J by 8 bases, and 17 bases separated the two germline ends. The germline V gene encodes CDR1 KGHSH and CDR2 LQKENI. The CDR3 region has the DNA TGTGCCAGCTCACGGAACACGTGGGAGTTCGAAAAACTGTTTTTT. Encoded protein: CASSRNTWEFEKLFF.

V is TRBV11-2 and J is TRBJ1-2; 9 positions agree with TRBD1. CDR3 length: 14 amino acids. Germline V gives CDR1 SGHAT, CDR2 FQNNGV. With V trimmed by 7 bases and J by 4 bases, 7 bases remained unmatched. The CDR3 nucleotides are TGTGCCAGCACCCGGACAGGGGTGGGCTATGGCTACACCTTC. Translating gives CASTRTGVGYGYTF.

V and J are TRBV7-9 and TRBJ1-1; weak D call: TRBD1 (6 bases). Germline lookup yields CDR1 SEHNR and CDR2 FQNEAQ (reference sequence). The CDR3 contains 14 residues. The germline V and J ends were trimmed by 1 base and 2 bases, with 8 bases remaining between them. The DNA of the CDR3 is TGTGCCAGCAGCTTAGACAGGGCTAACACTGAAGCTTTCTTT. This gives the protein CASSLDRANTEAFF.

V is TRBV7-9 and J is TRBJ2-5, with TRBD2 as a possible D gene (5 bases). Trimming removed 5 bases from V and 5 bases from J, with 21 bases in between. Germline V CDR1 and CDR2: SEHNR, FQNEAQ (reference sequence). The length of the CDR3 is 16 residues. The CDR3 protein is CASSGGPPFPPETQYF. The CDR3 nucleotides are TGTGCCAGCAGCGGAGGACCTCCTTTTCCCCCGGAGACCCAGTACTTC.

V is TRBV5-6 and J is TRBJ2-7; 10 positions match TRBD1. The germline V gene encodes CDR1 SGHDT and CDR2 YYEEEE. The trim removed 0 bases at V and 5 bases at J, leaving 5 bases unmatched. This CDR3 is built from 15 residues. The CDR3 protein is CASSLAPGTGDEQYF. The CDR3 nucleotides read TGTGCCAGCAGCTTGGCTCCCGGGACAGGGGACGAGCAGTACTTC. The variable domain in full, completed from reference TRBV5-6 and TRBJ2-7, reads DAGVTQSPTHLIKTRGQQVTLRCSPKSGHDTVSWYQQALGQGPQFIFQYYEEEERQRGNFPDRFSGHQFPNYSSELNVNALLLGDSALYLCASSLAPGTGDEQYFGPGTRLTVT.

The CDR3 sequence is CASSHNLAADYNEQFF. In DNA form, the CDR3 reads TGTGCCAGCAGCCACAATCTAGCGGCGGATTACAATGAGCAGTTCTTC. The chain is built from TRBV4-2 and TRBJ2-1; TRBD2 aligns across 7 bases. Per the germline V gene, CDR1 is LGHNA and CDR2 is YNFKEQ. CDR3 length: 16 residues. Trimming removed 3 bases from V and 4 bases from J; junction bases left unmatched: 9.

The gene calls are TRBV5-1 and TRBJ1-2, with D possibly matching TRBD1 (6 bases). Germline loops: CDR1 SGHRS, CDR2 YFSETQ. This CDR3 has 13 residues. Trimming took off 1 base at V and 8 bases at J, with 12 bases between the two ends. CDR3 nucleotide sequence: TGCGCCAGCAGCTTGACGGGGGGCCAAGGCTACACCTTC. This gives the protein CASSLTGGQGYTF.

A word on this clone: One end of the junction does not line up with germline, which may come from a read error. The chain links TRBV9 to TRBJ1-3, with a weak D call TRBD1 (6 bases). Germline V gene lookup returns CDR1 SGDLS and CDR2 YYNGEE. The CDR3 length is 17 residues. CDR3 sequence reads: CASSVGAAGAAGNTIYF. For the CDR3, the DNA is TGTGCCAGCAGTGTAGGGGCCGCAGGGGCCGCTGGAAACACCATATATTTT.

The V gene is TRBV28, the J gene TRBJ2-5; 10 nucleotides line up with TRBD2. V was pared by 0 bases and J by 5 bases, with 6 bases of the junction left unmatched. Germline V gene lookup returns CDR1 MDHEN and CDR2 SYDVKM. The CDR3 has 16 amino acids. The CDR3 DNA follows: TGTGCCAGCAGTTTATGGCTAGCGGGAGTGGGCGAGACCCAGTACTTC. Translation: CASSLWLAGVGETQYF.

For the CDR3, the DNA is TGTGCCAGCAGTGACTTGGGAACTAGCGGACGGTACAATGAGCAGTTCTTC. This codes for CASSDLGTSGRYNEQFF. The chain employs TRBV25-1 and TRBJ2-1, with TRBD2 identical over 8 bases. The ends lost 3 bases at V and 4 bases at J; junction bases unmatched: 11. The germline V gene has CDR1 MGHDK and CDR2 SYGVNS. The CDR3 is 17 residues long.

The chain joins TRBV15 to TRBJ2-5; TRBD1 matches 9 bases. The CDR3 spans 16 residues. V trimming: 5 bases; J trimming: 5 bases; junction bases outside the gene matches: 12. Per the germline V gene, CDR1 is LNHNV and CDR2 is YYDKDF (reference sequence). The CDR3 DNA follows: TGTGCCACCAGCGGAAGACGCACAGGGGGCGGGGAGACCCAGTACTTC. Its protein is CATSGRRTGGGETQYF.

CDR3 protein: CASSEAGGLGNTIYF. The DNA of the CDR3 is TGTGCCAGCAGTGAAGCAGGGGGTCTCGGAAACACCATATATTTT. This chain connects TRBV25-1 to TRBJ1-3; 7 bases match TRBD1. J gave up 4 bases and V 2 bases, and 5 bases lay outside the gene matches. The germline CDR1 and CDR2 sequences are MGHDK and SYGVNS. There are 15 residues in the CDR3. The full variable domain, its missing parts supplied by reference TRBV25-1 and TRBJ1-3, is EADIYQTPRYLVIGTGKKITLECSQTMGHDKMYWYQQDPGMELHLIHYSYGVNSTEKGDLSSESTVSRIRTEHFPLTLESARPSHTSQYLCASSEAGGLGNTIYFGEGSWLTVV.

The chain employs TRBV4-3 and TRBJ2-7; 15 nucleotides align to TRBD2. The ends lost 5 bases at V and 4 bases at J; junction bases unmatched: 6. The V gene's germline CDR1 is LGHNA and CDR2 YSLEER. This CDR3 is built from 16 residues. The CDR3 DNA sequence: TGCGCCAGCAGCTCCGGACTAGCGGGAGGGGGTTACGAGCAGTACTTC. As protein: CASSSGLAGGGYEQYF.

J is TRBJ2-4 and V is TRBV6-1; 8 bases line up with TRBD2. Germline V gene lookup returns CDR1 MNHNS and CDR2 SASEGT. CDR3 length: 15 amino acids. Trimming took 6 bases from V and 5 from J; bases not matched to a gene: 9. The CDR3 DNA reads as TGTGCCAGCAGACTCGGGGGGGGCGAGGAAAACATTCAGTACTTC. Protein sequence: CASRLGGGEENIQYF.

The CDR3 region is CASSRLLSPNYEQYF. In DNA form, the CDR3 reads TGTGCCAGCAGCCGCCTACTTTCCCCTAACTACGAGCAGTACTTC. This sequence joins TRBV7-8 and TRBJ2-7; D gene uncertain. Trimming took off 5 bases at V and 3 bases at J, with 17 bases between the two ends. Germline loops: CDR1 SGHVS, CDR2 FQNEAQ. The CDR3 covers 15 residues.

The CDR3 loop is CASSPPTVRRYNEQFF. The DNA for the CDR3 is TGTGCCAGCAGCCCCCCGACGGTAAGGCGGTACAATGAGCAGTTCTTC. This sequence joins TRBV11-1 and TRBJ2-1; no reliable D call. Per the germline V gene, CDR1 is SGHAT and CDR2 is FQDESV (reference sequence). The CDR3 length is 16 residues. Deletions cut 5 bases from V and 4 bases from J, with 18 bases between. Full variable domain (rest looked up from reference TRBV11-1 and TRBJ2-1): EAEVAQSPRYKITEKSQAVAFWCDPISGHATLYWYRQILGQGPELLVQFQDESVVDDSQLPKDRFSAERLKGVDSTLKIQPAELGDSAMYLCASSPPTVRRYNEQFFGPGTRLTVL.

This sequence joins TRBV4-2 and TRBJ2-2; 7 bases match TRBD1. V shed 5 bases, J shed 4 bases, and the junction held 7 bases outside the gene matches. Germline V CDR1 and CDR2: LGHNA, YNFKEQ. This CDR3 has 15 residues. CDR3 sequence (DNA): TGTGCCAGCAGCTCCGGGACAGTTAGCACCGGGGAGCTGTTTTTT. The encoded protein is CASSSGTVSTGELFF.

V usage is TRBV7-9 and J usage is TRBJ2-7, with D tentatively TRBD1 (6 bases). Between the trimmed V and J ends, which lost 5 bases and 1 base, there was a span of 21 bases. Germline V gene lookup returns CDR1 SEHNR and CDR2 FQNEAQ (reference sequence). The CDR3 spans 17 residues. This CDR3 reads CASSPPDSRRGSYEQYF. For the CDR3, the DNA is TGTGCCAGCAGCCCCCCGGACAGTAGAAGAGGTTCCTACGAGCAGTACTTC.

This chain connects TRBV7-2 to TRBJ1-2; D remains unclear. CDR1 is SGHTA, CDR2 FQGNSA, per germline. The length of the CDR3 is 15 residues. Trimming pared 3 bases from V and 4 bases from J, leaving 15 bases between. This CDR3 is CASSLDGRIRYGYTF. The DNA for the CDR3 is TGTGCCAGCAGCTTGGACGGGAGGATCCGCTATGGCTACACCTTC.

This chain uses TRBV7-9 with TRBJ2-5, with a possible D match to TRBD1 (6 bases). The CDR3 runs to 13 residues. Trimming stripped 0 bases from V and 4 bases from J, with 6 bases between. In germline, CDR1 is SEHNR, CDR2 FQNEAQ (reference sequence). The CDR3: CASSLAGGETQYF. CDR3 DNA: TGTGCCAGCAGCTTAGCAGGGGGAGAGACCCAGTACTTC.

V and J are TRBV6-1 and TRBJ2-7; D ambiguous. V lost 2 bases and J lost 2, with 13 bases in between. From germline, CDR1 is MNHNS and CDR2 SASEGT. This CDR3 is built from 15 residues. The CDR3, as DNA: TGTGCCAGCAGTGAATCAGGCTCGGCCCCCTACGAGCAGTACTTC. This sequence encodes CASSESGSAPYEQYF.

V usage is TRBV5-1 and J usage is TRBJ2-3; maybe TRBD2 (6 bases). CDR1 is SGHRS and CDR2 is YFSETQ in the germline V gene. The V gene lost 2 bases and the J gene lost 0 bases, with 7 bases spanning the gap. The CDR3 runs 14 residues. The chain's CDR3 is CASSLTSSTDTQYF. The DNA for the CDR3 is TGCGCCAGCAGCTTAACTAGCAGCACAGATACGCAGTATTTT.

The chain couples TRBV25-1 to TRBJ1-1, with D tentatively TRBD1 (6 bases). The germline V and J ends were trimmed by 4 bases and 1 base, with 16 bases remaining between them. Germline loops: CDR1 MGHDK, CDR2 SYGVNS. The CDR3 sequence is 16 residues long. The chain's CDR3 is CASSVTGVNTNTEAFF. The CDR3 DNA sequence: TGTGCCAGCAGTGTGACAGGAGTTAATACGAACACTGAAGCTTTCTTT.

The V call is TRBV6-5, the J call TRBJ1-2; 7 positions agree with TRBD1. The germline gives CDR1 MNHEY, CDR2 SVGAGI. The CDR3 is made up of 15 amino acids. The junction had 14 bases not matched to a gene; V was cut back by 5 bases and J by 8 bases. The CDR3 bases are TGTGCCAGCAGTCCTCCGGGACAGAGACTAGAGGGCTACACCTTC. Encoded protein: CASSPPGQRLEGYTF.

Written as DNA, the CDR3 is TGCGCCAGCAGCTTCCCAGCGGGAGGGGGCACAGATACGCAGTATTTT. It encodes CASSFPAGGGTDTQYF. The chain is built from TRBV5-1 and TRBJ2-3, with 10 positions matching TRBD2. CDR1 and CDR2 from the germline V gene are SGHRS and YFSETQ. This CDR3 is built from 16 residues. V lost 2 bases to trimming and J lost 1 base; unmatched junction nucleotides: 4.

This chain uses TRBV18 with TRBJ2-1, with 9 bases that match TRBD2. J gave up 2 bases and V 0 bases, and 5 bases lay outside the gene matches. This CDR3 is built from 17 residues. The germline CDR1 and CDR2 sequences are KGHSH and LQKENI. The CDR3 DNA reads TGTGCCAGCTCACCACCGGGGCTAGCGGGGCCCTACAATGAGCAGTTCTTC. The encoded protein is CASSPPGLAGPYNEQFF.

This chain uses TRBV9 with TRBJ2-7; the D gene is possibly TRBD1 (5 bases). The CDR3 totals 15 residues. The V gene's germline CDR1 is SGDLS and CDR2 YYNGEE. V was pared by 0 bases and J by 2 bases, with 12 bases between. Here the CDR3 DNA reads TGTGCCAGCAGCGTAGAGGCAGGGTTTACCTACGAGCAGTACTTC. Protein product: CASSVEAGFTYEQYF.

The V call is TRBV27, the J call TRBJ2-7, with 12 bases lining up with TRBD2. The trim removed 4 bases at V and 7 bases at J, leaving 8 bases unmatched. This CDR3 is 15 amino acids long. Germline CDR1 reads MNHEY; CDR2 reads SMNVEV (reference sequence). CDR3 protein: CASSSPSGRAWEQYF. The CDR3 region has the DNA TGTGCCAGCAGTTCCCCTAGCGGGAGGGCCTGGGAGCAGTACTTC.

This chain uses TRBV19 with TRBJ1-1, with a possible D match to TRBD1 (6 bases). V shed 8 bases and J shed 5 bases, with 12 bases lying between them. Germline V lookup: CDR1 LNHDA, CDR2 SQIVND (reference sequence). The CDR3 runs to 12 residues. CDR3: CASGSRGTEAFF. In DNA, the CDR3 is TGTGCCAGTGGCTCAAGGGGGACTGAAGCTTTCTTT.

This rearrangement joins TRBV5-6 to TRBJ2-3; 8 bases map to TRBD2. Germline trimming cut 0 bases from V and 2 bases from J; bases unmatched to any gene: 5. The CDR3 spans 16 residues. Per the germline V gene, CDR1 is SGHDT and CDR2 is YYEEEE. The CDR3, as DNA: TGTGCCAGCAGCTTGGACCCGCGGGGGGTCACAGATACGCAGTATTTT. Its protein product is CASSLDPRGVTDTQYF.